This entry features one T cell receptor (beta chain) sequence. The antigen remains undetermined. Clones were sequenced by immunoSEQ multiplex PCR, and TCRdb holds only the in-frame ones, with some missing. The top ten hold 5% to 7% of the sample, which has approximately 130,000 clones, roughly 87% seen once. Analysis merged second doses at about 4 or about 12 weeks. The record originates from a study of T cell responses to AZD1222 COVID-19 vaccine. Regarding the study as a whole: Two AZD1222 administrations were followed by greater Spike-specific TCR breadth and depth. In a largely white British group with more females than males, clonal diversity was possibly underestimated. Repertoires in all cases were sampled only once the peak T cell response had passed.

V was shortened by 6 bases and J by 6 bases, with 11 bases between the two germline ends. CDR3 length: 13 residues. Germline CDR1 and CDR2: SNHLY and FYNNEI. Here the sequenced sample was peripheral blood, taken 28 days after the second AZD1222 dose. The chain is built from TRBV2 and TRBJ2-2, with a possible D match to TRBD1 (6 bases). This clonotype originated in an adult who received the AZD1222 COVID-19 vaccine. The CDR3 sequence is CASRVRGSGELFF. The CDR3 coding sequence is TGTGCCAGCAGGGTCAGGGGCTCCGGGGAGCTGTTTTTT.